This T cell receptor beta chain was identified in a study of blood T cell repertoires in COVID-19. The wider study: The United States, Italy and Spain supplied acute and convalescent COVID-19 samples. The cDNA or gDNA used as material had been derived from T cells, B-cell-depleted T cells, or PBMCs.

V lost 0 bases to trimming and J lost 2 bases, with 10 bases between them. The CDR3 spans 15 residues. Germline CDR1 SGHRS, CDR2 YFSETQ. Sequencing was performed with immunoSEQ multiplex PCR; in TCRdb, only in-frame clones are kept and a portion is missing. The data contain a few hundred thousand clones, 80% to 90% of them singletons. Cohorts were based on clinical histories the participants reported. What was sequenced was PBMCs or T cells enriched from blood (not recorded which). This chain uses TRBV5-1 with TRBJ2-3; a weak D match, TRBD2 (5 bases). This sequence originates from a man aged 25-45 years who had recovered from COVID-19. CDR3 coding DNA: TGCGCCAGCAGCTTGGCCCGGACTTCCACAGATACGCAGTATTTT. It encodes CASSLARTSTDTQYF.